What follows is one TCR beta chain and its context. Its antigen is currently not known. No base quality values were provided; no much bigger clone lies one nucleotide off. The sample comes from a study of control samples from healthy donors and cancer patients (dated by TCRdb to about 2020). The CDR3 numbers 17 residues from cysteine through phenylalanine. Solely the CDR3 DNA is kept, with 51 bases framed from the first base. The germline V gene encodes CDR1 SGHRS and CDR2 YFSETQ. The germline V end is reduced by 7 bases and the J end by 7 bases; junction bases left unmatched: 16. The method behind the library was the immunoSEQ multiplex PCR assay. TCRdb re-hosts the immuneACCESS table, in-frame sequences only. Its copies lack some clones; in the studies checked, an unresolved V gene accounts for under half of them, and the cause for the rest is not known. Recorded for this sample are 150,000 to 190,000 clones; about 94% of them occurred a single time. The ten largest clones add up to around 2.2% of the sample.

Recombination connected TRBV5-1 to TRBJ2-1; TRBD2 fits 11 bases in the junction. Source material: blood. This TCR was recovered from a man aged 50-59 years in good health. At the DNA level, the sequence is TGCGCCAGCGTTCACGGAGGGCTAGCGGGAGGTGGGAATGAGCAGTTCTTC. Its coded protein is CASVHGGLAGGGNEQFF. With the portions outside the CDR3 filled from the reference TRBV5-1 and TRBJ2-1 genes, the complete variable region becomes KAGVTQTPRYLIKTRGQQVTLSCSPISGHRSVSWYQQTPGQGLQFLFEYFSETQRNKGNFPGRFSGRQFSNSRSEMNVSTLELGDSALYLCASVHGGLAGGGNEQFFGPGTRLTVL.